This entry is about one T cell receptor beta chain. Other DNA sequences of this sample code for an identical CDR3. V lost 6 bases and J lost 4; bases outside the gene matches: 3. This CDR3 has 13 amino acids. CDR1 and CDR2 from the germline V gene are MNHEY and SVGAGI. This sample was included in a study of blood T cell repertoires in COVID-19. Repertoires were generated with immunoSEQ multiplex PCR, while TCRdb's copy carries only in-frame clones and drops some. The sample holds 250,000 to 300,000 clones, just under 90% seen once. The rearrangement uses TRBV6-5 and TRBJ1-5; 7 positions match TRBD1. Sequenced input: PBMCs or T cells enriched from blood (not recorded which). This TCR was recovered from a woman aged 55-70 years who had recovered from COVID-19. Written as DNA, the CDR3 is TGTGCCAGCAGCTTACAGGGGAATCAGCCCCAGCATTTT. Amino acid sequence: CASSLQGNQPQHF.